One and the same sample provided the 26 T cell receptor beta chains below, sequenced in a study of blood T cells in healthy people across ages (dated by TCRdb to between 2014 and 2017). The library was built by means of 5' RACE. For sequencing, an Illumina HiSeq 2500 was employed. A second PCR of about 6 to 11 cycles was run with a J-beta primer mix and a sample-barcoded 5' primer. The public reads were reanalyzed by TCRdb: fastp trimming at Q25, MiXCR alignment, in-frame beta chains only. For every CDR3 protein sequence, its rows merge into one entry that carries the most common genes and DNA. This sample holds 1.5 million to 1.9 million distinct CDR3 sequences; roughly 43% were observed only once. Of the sample, roughly 3.7% is held by the ten largest clones. Specimen: blood. The receptors were sampled from a woman younger than 35 in good health.

This clonotype was detected ten times or more. The rearrangement links TRBV2 to TRBJ2-3, with 11 bases identical to TRBD2. Germline values: CDR1 SNHLY, CDR2 FYNNEI. The CDR3 length is 14 residues. The trim removed 8 bases at V and 3 bases at J, leaving 4 bases unmatched. CDR3 sequence reads: CASSRLAGTDTQYF. In DNA form, the CDR3 reads TGTGCCAGCTCCCGACTAGCGGGGACAGATACGCAGTATTTT. Variable domain in full (rest from reference TRBV2 and TRBJ2-3): EPEVTQTPSHQVTQMGQEVILRCVPISNHLYFYWYRQILGQKVEFLVSFYNNEISEKSEIFDDQFSVERPDGSNFTLKIRSTKLEDSAMYFCASSRLAGTDTQYFGPGTRLTVL.

A few counts support this clonotype. V and J are TRBV4-1 and TRBJ2-1, with 7 bases lining up with TRBD1. Germline V gene lookup returns CDR1 MGHRA and CDR2 YSYEKL. Germline trimming cut 4 bases from V and 6 bases from J; bases unmatched to any gene: 6. CDR3 length: 14 amino acids. The CDR3 nucleotides are TGCGCCAGCAGCCTCGGACAGGTGGTCAATGAGCAGTTCTTC. Translation: CASSLGQVVNEQFF.

This clonotype has only a few counts. The chain recombines TRBV11-2 with TRBJ2-1, with 15 bases matching TRBD2. V shed 5 bases and J 2 bases; nucleotides not matched to a gene: 4. Germline CDR1 reads SGHAT; CDR2 reads FQNNGV. CDR3 length: 17 amino acids. Here the CDR3 reads CASSAWTSGGAYNEQFF. As DNA, the CDR3 is TGTGCCAGCAGCGCATGGACTAGCGGGGGGGCCTACAATGAGCAGTTCTTC. Drawing the rest from reference TRBV11-2 and TRBJ2-1, the complete variable domain is EAGVAQSPRYKIIEKRQSVAFWCNPISGHATLYWYQQILGQGPKLLIQFQNNGVVDDSQLPKDRFSAERLKGVDSTLKIQPAKLEDSAVYLCASSAWTSGGAYNEQFFGPGTRLTVL.

The rearrangement uses TRBV20-1 and TRBJ2-5; 7 nucleotides agree with TRBD2. TRBJ2-7 explains the end of the DNA better; the J call may be wrong. Germline CDR1 reads DFQATT; CDR2 reads SNEGSKA (reference sequence). The CDR3 consists of 14 residues. The CDR3 DNA reads TGCAGTGCTAGTGGGGCTAGCGGACTCTACGAGCAGTACTTC. Its translation is CSASGASGLYEQYF.

The CDR3 DNA follows: TGCAGTGCTCGTCTTTATGGGACAGGGGGCGGAGGAAGCAATCAGCCCCAGCATTTT. The encoded protein is CSARLYGTGGGGSNQPQHF. The chain combines TRBV20-1 with TRBJ1-5; 12 nucleotides match TRBD1. Germline V lookup: CDR1 DFQATT, CDR2 SNEGSKA (reference sequence). The CDR3 runs 19 residues. The ends lost 5 bases at V and 1 base at J; junction bases unmatched: 15.

V usage is TRBV29-1 and J usage is TRBJ2-1, with 7 positions matching TRBD1. The J call may be faulty, since TRBJ2-7 better matches the DNA end. The CDR3 consists of 14 residues. The V gene's germline CDR1 is SQVTM and CDR2 ANQGSEA. The CDR3: CSVGGTVSYNEQYF. The CDR3 bases are TGCAGCGTTGGGGGGACAGTGTCCTACAACGAGCAGTACTTC.

The CDR3 DNA is TGTGCCAGCAGCTTGGGGGACGACTACAATGAGCAGTACTTC. Encoded protein: CASSLGDDYNEQYF. The chain combines TRBV5-6 with TRBJ2-5; D is possibly TRBD1 or TRBD2 (5 bases each). Germline CDR1 is SGHDT and CDR2 is YYEEEE. Trimming took 0 bases from V and 11 from J, leaving 17 bases between them. The CDR3 sequence is 14 residues long.

The chain uses TRBV4-1 and TRBJ2-4; TRBD1 agrees at 12 bases. The CDR3 covers 17 residues. Germline CDR1 MGHRA, CDR2 YSYEKL. J gave up 13 bases and V 4 bases, and 17 bases lay outside the gene matches. The CDR3 DNA is TGCGCCAGCAGCCTCCCCGAGGGACAGGGGGCTTTTGTGGAGCAGTACTTC. This encodes CASSLPEGQGAFVEQYF.

This clonotype is a singleton in its sample. The V gene is TRBV7-9, the J gene TRBJ2-7; 8 positions agree with TRBD1. Germline trimming cut 4 bases from V and 3 bases from J; bases unmatched to any gene: 8. From germline, CDR1 is SEHNR and CDR2 FQNEAQ (reference sequence). The CDR3 runs to 15 residues. CDR3 sequence: CASSWSDRGDYEQYF. The CDR3 nucleotides are TGTGCCAGCAGCTGGTCCGACAGGGGAGACTACGAGCAGTACTTC. Variable domain in full (rest from reference TRBV7-9 and TRBJ2-7): DTGVSQNPRHKITKRGQNVTFRCDPISEHNRLYWYRQTLGQGPEFLTYFQNEAQLEKSRLLSDRFSAERPKGSFSTLEIQRTEQGDSAMYLCASSWSDRGDYEQYFGPGTRLTVT.

This chain joins TRBV4-1 and TRBJ1-5, with D uncertain. This CDR3 region has 14 residues. Germline CDR1 reads MGHRA; CDR2 reads YSYEKL. V dropped 1 base and J dropped 8 bases, with 12 bases sitting between them. CDR3 region: CASSQGSGREPQHF. DNA for the CDR3: TGCGCCAGCAGCCAAGGTTCCGGGCGGGAGCCCCAGCATTTT.

The chain links TRBV7-2 to TRBJ1-2; D perhaps matches TRBD1 (6 bases). Germline V gene data show CDR1 as SGHTA and CDR2 as FQGNSA. V dropped 4 bases and J dropped 4 bases, with 16 bases sitting between them. This CDR3 spans 15 amino acids. This CDR3 reads CASSSDPDSVYGYTF. CDR3 DNA: TGTGCCAGCAGCTCTGACCCGGACAGTGTCTATGGCTACACCTTC.

The sample holds a few counts of this clonotype. The chain combines TRBV20-1 with TRBJ2-1; D is unresolved. Germline loops: CDR1 DFQATT, CDR2 SNEGSKA (reference sequence). The CDR3 has 13 residues. The CDR3 is CSAKVPSKEEQFF. The CDR3 DNA follows: TGCAGCGCCAAAGTGCCCTCAAAAGAGGAGCAGTTCTTC.

This chain links TRBV9 with TRBJ2-5; TRBD2 is a possible D gene (5 bases). Germline loops: CDR1 SGDLS, CDR2 YYNGEE. This CDR3 comprises 13 residues. Trimming cost V 4 bases and J 11 bases, with 18 bases left between them. CDR3 nucleotides: TGTGCCAGCAGCAGTTCTAGCCCCAATGAGCAGTACTTC. This encodes CASSSSSPNEQYF. The full variable domain, its missing parts supplied by reference TRBV9 and TRBJ2-5, is DSGVTQTPKHLITATGQRVTLRCSPRSGDLSVYWYQQSLDQGLQFLIQYYNGEERAKGNILERFSAQQFPDLHSELNLSSLELGDSALYFCASSSSSPNEQYFGPGTRLLVL.

V and J are TRBV14 and TRBJ2-3; 14 bases are a match to TRBD2. Germline-derived CDR1 and CDR2 are SGHDN and FVKESK. The V gene end was trimmed by 5 bases and the J gene end by 7 bases; junction bases not matched to a gene: 8. The CDR3 is made up of 16 amino acids. The DNA of the CDR3 is TGTGCCAGCAGCATCGGGACTAGCGGGGGCAGTTATACGCAGTATTTT. This sequence encodes CASSIGTSGGSYTQYF. The whole variable domain, filled in from reference TRBV14 and TRBJ2-3, reads EAGVTQFPSHSVIEKGQTVTLRCDPISGHDNLYWYRRVMGKEIKFLLHFVKESKQDESGMPNNRFLAERTGGTYSTLKVQPAELEDSGVYFCASSIGTSGGSYTQYFGPGTRLTVL.

This clonotype was seen only a few times. DNA of the CDR3: TGTGCCAGCAGTTTTGTGACTAGCGGGGGGGAGACCCAGTACTTC. Translating gives CASSFVTSGGETQYF. The chain carries TRBV12-3 or TRBV12-4 and TRBJ2-5; 13 bases map to TRBD2. The CDR3 runs to 15 residues. J was trimmed by 5 bases and V by 3 bases; bases with no gene match: 3.

The V and J genes are TRBV6-6 and TRBJ1-5; unclear D gene. The CDR3 spans 15 residues. V lost 2 bases, J lost 7 bases, and 15 bases lay in between. CDR1 MNHNY and CDR2 SVGAGI come from the germline V gene (reference sequence). CDR3 amino acids: CASSYGGSSDQPQHF. The DNA for the CDR3 is TGTGCCAGCAGTTACGGCGGCAGTTCTGACCAGCCCCAGCATTTT.

This clonotype came up a few times. The V and J genes are TRBV29-1 and TRBJ1-4; maybe TRBD1 (5 bases). The CDR3 loop spans 13 amino acids. Germline CDR1 is SQVTM and CDR2 is ANQGSEA. Trimming removed 6 bases at V and 4 bases at J, with 12 bases between. CDR3 region: CSVKGVLNEKLFF. The CDR3 coding sequence is TGCAGCGTCAAAGGGGTCCTTAATGAAAAACTGTTTTTT.

This clonotype occurred a few times. Here the CDR3 reads CASSFALTGPSGYTF. In nucleotides, the CDR3 is TGTGCCAGCAGCTTTGCTTTGACAGGGCCGAGTGGCTACACCTTC. The chain is built from TRBV12-3 or TRBV12-4 and TRBJ1-2, with 7 bases identical to TRBD1. This CDR3 is 15 amino acids long. The V segment lost 6 bases and the J segment 7 bases; nucleotides outside the gene matches: 14.

This clonotype turned up a few times. This chain links TRBV9 with TRBJ1-1, with 9 positions matching TRBD1. This CDR3 has 14 amino acids. The junction had 5 bases not matched to a gene; V was cut back by 4 bases and J by 4 bases. CDR1 is SGDLS and CDR2 is YYNGEE in the germline V gene. In DNA, the CDR3 is TGTGCCAGCAGCTTTGGGACAGGGTCCACTGAAGCTTTCTTT. Its translation: CASSFGTGSTEAFF.

The chain carries TRBV30 and TRBJ2-1; TRBD2 might be the D (6 bases). The CDR3 length is 13 residues. Germline values: CDR1 GTSNPN, CDR2 SVGIG (reference sequence). Trimming stripped 8 bases from V and 6 bases from J, with 17 bases between. The CDR3 loop reads CAQAGGMGNEQFF. The CDR3 DNA reads TGTGCCCAAGCCGGCGGGATGGGCAATGAGCAGTTCTTC.

There are a few counts of this clonotype. The V and J genes are TRBV18 and TRBJ2-1; D is perhaps TRBD1 (5 bases). The CDR3 consists of 13 residues. Germline-derived CDR1 and CDR2 are KGHSH and LQKENI. The V end was cut by 3 bases, the J end by 9 bases, with 12 bases between. DNA for the CDR3: TGTGCCAGCTCACCCCCGACAGTGCTTGAGCAGTTCTTC. It is translated as CASSPPTVLEQFF.

This clonotype was found many times. The chain combines TRBV11-2 with TRBJ1-6; D is perhaps TRBD1 (5 bases). Trimming removed 5 bases at V and 7 bases at J, with 15 bases between. There are 15 residues in the CDR3. The V gene's germline CDR1 is SGHAT and CDR2 FQNNGV. The DNA for the CDR3 is TGTGCCAGCAGCCAATCGGGACCTTTAAATTCACCCCTCCACTTT. It specifies CASSQSGPLNSPLHF. Supplemented by reference TRBV11-2 and TRBJ1-6, the full variable domain reads EAGVAQSPRYKIIEKRQSVAFWCNPISGHATLYWYQQILGQGPKLLIQFQNNGVVDDSQLPKDRFSAERLKGVDSTLKIQPAKLEDSAVYLCASSQSGPLNSPLHFGNGTRLTVT.

V and J are TRBV4-3 and TRBJ2-5; TRBD2 agrees at 8 bases. Germline CDR1 and CDR2: LGHNA and YSLEER. The V gene end was trimmed by 0 bases and the J gene end by 13 bases; junction bases not matched to a gene: 13. The CDR3 spans 15 residues. DNA of the CDR3: TGCGCCAGCAGCCAAGATGGTCTAGCGGGTCGGGAGTGGTACTTC. Translating gives CASSQDGLAGREWYF.

The chain couples TRBV6-1 to TRBJ1-2; possibly TRBD1 for D (5 bases). CDR1 is MNHNS, CDR2 SASEGT, per germline. The CDR3 spans 12 residues. V lost 7 bases and J 4 bases, leaving 10 bases between the germline ends. CDR3 residues: CASTGELYGYTF. The CDR3 region has the DNA TGTGCCAGCACGGGGGAGCTCTATGGCTACACCTTC.

A few counts support this clonotype. The chain employs TRBV3-1 and TRBJ2-1; 11 nucleotides line up with TRBD2. With 3 bases clipped from V and 7 bases from J, the junction kept 8 bases outside the gene matches. Germline V gene sequence: CDR1 LGHDT, CDR2 YNNKEL (reference sequence). This CDR3 contains 16 residues. The CDR3 DNA reads as TGTGCCAGCAGCCAGGTTCTAGCGGGGGGTTCGAATGAGCAGTTCTTC. This translates into CASSQVLAGGSNEQFF.

The chain employs TRBV29-1 and TRBJ1-1; no definite D call. V was pared by 6 bases and J by 1 base, with 12 bases between. CDR3 length: 13 residues. Germline V CDR1 and CDR2: SQVTM, ANQGSEA. As DNA, the CDR3 is TGCAGCGTATCGGACGGAGAGAACACTGAAGCTTTCTTT. This gives the protein CSVSDGENTEAFF.